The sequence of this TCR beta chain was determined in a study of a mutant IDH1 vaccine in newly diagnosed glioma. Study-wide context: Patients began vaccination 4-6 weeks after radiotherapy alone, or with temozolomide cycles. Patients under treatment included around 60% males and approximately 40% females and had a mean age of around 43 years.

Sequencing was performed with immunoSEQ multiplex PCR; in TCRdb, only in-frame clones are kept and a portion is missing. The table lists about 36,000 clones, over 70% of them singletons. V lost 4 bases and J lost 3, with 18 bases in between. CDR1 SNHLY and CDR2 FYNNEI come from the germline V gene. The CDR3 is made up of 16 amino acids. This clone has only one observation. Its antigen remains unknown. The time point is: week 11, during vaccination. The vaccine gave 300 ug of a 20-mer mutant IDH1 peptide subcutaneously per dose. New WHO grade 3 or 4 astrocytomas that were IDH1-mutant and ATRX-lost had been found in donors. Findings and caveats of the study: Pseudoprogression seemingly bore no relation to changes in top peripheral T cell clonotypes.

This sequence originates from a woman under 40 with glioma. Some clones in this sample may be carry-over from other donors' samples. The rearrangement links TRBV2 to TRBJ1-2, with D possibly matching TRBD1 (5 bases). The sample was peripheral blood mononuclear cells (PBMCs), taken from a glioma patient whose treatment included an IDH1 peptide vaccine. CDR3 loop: CASSGDFPRGDYGYTF. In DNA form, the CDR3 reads TGTGCCAGCAGTGGGGACTTCCCCCGGGGGGACTATGGCTACACCTTC. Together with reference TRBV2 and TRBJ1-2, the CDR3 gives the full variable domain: EPEVTQTPSHQVTQMGQEVILRCVPISNHLYFYWYRQILGQKVEFLVSFYNNEISEKSEIFDDQFSVERPDGSNFTLKIRSTKLEDSAMYFCASSGDFPRGDYGYTFGSGTRLTVV.